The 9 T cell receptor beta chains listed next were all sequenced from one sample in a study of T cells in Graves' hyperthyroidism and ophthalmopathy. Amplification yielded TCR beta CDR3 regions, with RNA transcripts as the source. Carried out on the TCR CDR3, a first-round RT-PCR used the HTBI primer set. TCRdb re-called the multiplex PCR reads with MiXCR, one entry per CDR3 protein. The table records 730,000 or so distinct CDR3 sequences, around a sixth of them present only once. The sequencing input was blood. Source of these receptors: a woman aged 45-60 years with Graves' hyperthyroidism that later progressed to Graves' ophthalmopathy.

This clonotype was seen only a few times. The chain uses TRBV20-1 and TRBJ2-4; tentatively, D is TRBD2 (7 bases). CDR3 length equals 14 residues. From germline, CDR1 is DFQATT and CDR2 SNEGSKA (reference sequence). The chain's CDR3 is CGTGGPVAKNIQYF. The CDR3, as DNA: TGCGGCACCGGGGGGCCCGTAGCCAAAAACATTCAGTACTTC.

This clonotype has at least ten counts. CDR3 protein: CASSLGQGENTEAFF. CDR3 in DNA: TGTGCCAGCAGCCTCGGACAGGGCGAGAACACTGAAGCTTTCTTT. The chain employs TRBV13 and TRBJ1-1; 8 nucleotides align to TRBD1. V lost 5 bases to trimming and J lost 1 base; unmatched junction nucleotides: 6. Germline V lookup: CDR1 PRHDT, CDR2 FYEKMQ (reference sequence). The CDR3 extends over 15 amino acids.

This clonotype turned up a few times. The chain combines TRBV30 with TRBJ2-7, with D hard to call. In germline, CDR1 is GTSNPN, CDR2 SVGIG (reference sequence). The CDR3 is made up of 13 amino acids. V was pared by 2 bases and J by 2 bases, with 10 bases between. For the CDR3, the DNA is TGTGCCTGGAGTTTCTTGGAGACCTACGAGCAGTACTTC. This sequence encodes CAWSFLETYEQYF.

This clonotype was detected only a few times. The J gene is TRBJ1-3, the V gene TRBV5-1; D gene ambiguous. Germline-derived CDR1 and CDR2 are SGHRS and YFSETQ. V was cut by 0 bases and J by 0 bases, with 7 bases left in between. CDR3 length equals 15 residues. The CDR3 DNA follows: TGCGCCAGCAGCTTGGCCTTAGCCTCTGGAAACACCATATATTTT. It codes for CASSLALASGNTIYF.

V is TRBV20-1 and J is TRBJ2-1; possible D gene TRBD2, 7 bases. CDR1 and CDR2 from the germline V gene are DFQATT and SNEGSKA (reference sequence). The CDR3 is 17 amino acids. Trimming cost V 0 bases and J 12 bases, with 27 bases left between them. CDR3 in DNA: TGCAGTGCTAGAGATGGGGGGGCCGACACCGGGCCGCAATTGCAGTTCTTC. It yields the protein CSARDGGADTGPQLQFF.

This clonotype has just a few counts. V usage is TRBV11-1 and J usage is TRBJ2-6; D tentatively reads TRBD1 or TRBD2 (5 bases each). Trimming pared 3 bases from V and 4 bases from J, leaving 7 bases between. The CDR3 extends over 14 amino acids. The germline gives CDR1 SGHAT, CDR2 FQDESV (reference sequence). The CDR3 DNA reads TGTGCCAGCAGCTTCGGGGACGGGGCCAACGTCCTGACTTTC. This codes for CASSFGDGANVLTF.

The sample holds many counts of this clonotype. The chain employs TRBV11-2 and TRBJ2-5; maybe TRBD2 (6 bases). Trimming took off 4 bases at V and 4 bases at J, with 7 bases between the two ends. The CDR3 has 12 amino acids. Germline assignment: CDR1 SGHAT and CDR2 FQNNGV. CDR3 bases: TGTGCCAGCAGCTCCGGGGGAGAGACCCAGTACTTC. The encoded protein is CASSSGGETQYF.

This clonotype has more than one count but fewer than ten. CDR3 loop: CASSSDGQGIYGYTF. In DNA form, the CDR3 reads TGCGCCAGCAGCTCCGACGGACAGGGGATCTATGGCTACACCTTC. The J gene is TRBJ1-2, the V gene TRBV5-1; TRBD1 matches at 9 bases. Per the germline V gene, CDR1 is SGHRS and CDR2 is YFSETQ. Losses at the gene ends were 3 bases for V and 4 bases for J; bases not matched to a gene: 7. The CDR3 has 15 amino acids. The whole variable domain, remainder taken from reference TRBV5-1 and TRBJ1-2, is KAGVTQTPRYLIKTRGQQVTLSCSPISGHRSVSWYQQTPGQGLQFLFEYFSETQRNKGNFPGRFSGRQFSNSRSEMNVSTLELGDSALYLCASSSDGQGIYGYTFGSGTRLTVV.

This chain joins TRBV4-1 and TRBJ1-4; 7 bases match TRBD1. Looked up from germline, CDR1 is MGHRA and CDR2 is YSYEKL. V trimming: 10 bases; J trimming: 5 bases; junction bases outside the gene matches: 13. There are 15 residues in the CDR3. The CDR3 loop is CATNRLGQPNEKLFF. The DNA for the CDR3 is TGCGCCACCAATCGCCTGGGACAGCCCAATGAAAAACTGTTTTTT.